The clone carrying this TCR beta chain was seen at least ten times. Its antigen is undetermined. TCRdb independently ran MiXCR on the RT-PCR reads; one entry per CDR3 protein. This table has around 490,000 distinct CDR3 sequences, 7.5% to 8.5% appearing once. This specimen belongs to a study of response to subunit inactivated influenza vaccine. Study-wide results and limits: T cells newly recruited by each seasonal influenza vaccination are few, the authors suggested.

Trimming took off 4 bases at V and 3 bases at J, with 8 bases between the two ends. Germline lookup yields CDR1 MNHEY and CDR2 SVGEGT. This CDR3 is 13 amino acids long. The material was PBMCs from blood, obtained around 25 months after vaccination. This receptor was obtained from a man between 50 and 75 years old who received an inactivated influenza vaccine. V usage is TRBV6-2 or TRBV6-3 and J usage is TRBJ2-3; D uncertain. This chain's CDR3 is CASSFVRTDTQYF. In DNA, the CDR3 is TGTGCCAGCAGTTTCGTGAGGACAGATACGCAGTATTTT.